The present T cell receptor (beta chain) was sequenced within a study of OX40 agonist ivuxolimab in advanced cancers. Study details: There were three patients with partial responses, one having hepatocellular carcinoma and two cutaneous melanoma.

People who had autoimmune disease history or systemic immunosuppression were excluded. The protocol was immunoSEQ multiplex PCR, while the TCRdb copy is restricted to in-frame clones and leaves out a portion. The repertoire has 66,000 or so clones, around 90% of them found once; the top ten carry around 2%. This CDR3 is built from 16 residues. Trimming cost V 2 bases and J 4 bases, with 16 bases left between them. Germline V gene sequence: CDR1 SGHAT, CDR2 FQNNGV. The sequenced sample was CD4+ or CD8+ T cells sorted from blood, obtained in a trial of the OX40 agonist ivuxolimab. The chain couples TRBV11-2 to TRBJ2-3; perhaps TRBD2 as D (6 bases). This receptor was identified in an adult with an advanced solid tumor such as melanoma, head and neck, liver or kidney cancer. CDR3: CASSLTQVGGPDTQYF. The CDR3 nucleotides read TGTGCCAGCAGCTTAACGCAGGTCGGGGGACCAGATACGCAGTATTTT.